This passage covers 17 T cell receptor beta chains from one sample sequenced in a study of cytomegalovirus exposure and HLA in healthy donors. This PCR relied on a set of 60 Vbeta primers and 13 Jbeta primers. Libraries were prepared by immunoSEQ multiplex PCR; TCRdb keeps only in-frame clonotypes and omits some of them. Of 95,000 to 150,000 clones in the sample, about 80% were seen once. What was sequenced was PBMCs. These receptors were obtained from a man aged 25-45 years in good health and CMV-seropositive.

The chain couples TRBV5-1 to TRBJ2-6, with D unresolved. V gave up 1 base and J gave up 0 bases, with 8 bases separating them. CDR1 and CDR2 (germline): SGHRS, YFSETQ. This CDR3 region has 16 residues. CDR3 coding DNA: TGCGCCAGCAGCTTGAGGCGGAACTCTGGGGCCAACGTCCTGACTTTC. It encodes CASSLRRNSGANVLTF.

The chain employs TRBV9 and TRBJ2-5; D is possibly TRBD2 (6 bases). The CDR3 totals 15 residues. Trimming removed 3 bases from V and 4 bases from J, with 16 bases in between. The germline V gene encodes CDR1 SGDLS and CDR2 YYNGEE. CDR3 region: CASSGLGGLGETQYF. CDR3 in DNA: TGTGCCAGCAGCGGCCTGGGAGGTTTGGGAGAGACCCAGTACTTC.

The rearrangement links TRBV7-3 to TRBJ2-7, with 7 positions matching TRBD2. The CDR3 length is 15 residues. V was clipped by 5 bases and J by 4 bases; unmatched bases: 11. Looked up from germline, CDR1 is SGHTA and CDR2 is FQGTGA. The chain's CDR3 is CASSTQAGAVYEQYF. The CDR3 region has the DNA TGTGCCAGCAGCACCCAGGCGGGAGCGGTTTACGAGCAGTACTTC.

The V and J genes are TRBV5-5 and TRBJ1-1, with 7 bases that match TRBD1. The germline V gene encodes CDR1 SGHKS and CDR2 YYEKEE (reference sequence). This CDR3 has 14 amino acids. V shed 1 base and J 3 bases; nucleotides not matched to a gene: 3. The CDR3 loop reads CASSLTGVDTEAFF. The CDR3 DNA reads TGTGCCAGCAGCTTGACAGGGGTGGACACTGAAGCTTTCTTT.

The table lists this clone with a few counts. The gene calls are TRBV5-4 and TRBJ2-1, with D unclear. V lost 0 bases, J lost 3 bases, and 7 bases lay in between. The CDR3 runs to 14 residues. Looked up from germline, CDR1 is SGHNT and CDR2 is YYREEE (reference sequence). CDR3 sequence reads: CASSLAASYNEQFF. Here the CDR3 DNA reads TGTGCCAGCAGCTTGGCCGCTAGCTACAATGAGCAGTTCTTC.

The gene calls are TRBV5-4 and TRBJ2-3; D is unclear. Germline lookup yields CDR1 SGHNT and CDR2 YYREEE (reference sequence). V was clipped by 3 bases and J by 4 bases, with 9 bases between them. This CDR3 is 13 amino acids long. The CDR3 DNA reads as TGTGCCAGCAGCTACATGGTGGCAGATACGCAGTATTTT. This translates into CASSYMVADTQYF.

The rearrangement joins TRBV4-1 to TRBJ1-1, with 8 nucleotides matching TRBD1. The CDR3 contains 12 residues. V gave up 5 bases and J gave up 6 bases; unmatched junction bases: 2. Germline V CDR1 and CDR2: MGHRA, YSYEKL. CDR3 DNA: TGCGCCAGCAGCGGACAGGGCCCTGAAGCTTTCTTT. It specifies CASSGQGPEAFF.

This chain connects TRBV7-6 to TRBJ2-2; the D is unclear. The V gene lost 1 base and the J gene lost 6 bases, with 12 bases spanning the gap. CDR3 length equals 15 residues. Germline values: CDR1 SGHVS, CDR2 FNYEAQ. CDR3 residues: CASSLEFGVAGELFF. For the CDR3, the DNA is TGTGCCAGCAGCTTAGAATTTGGAGTAGCCGGGGAGCTGTTTTTT.

This clone has a handful of counts. The rearrangement joins TRBV5-4 to TRBJ2-6; unclear D gene. From germline, CDR1 is SGHNT and CDR2 YYREEE (reference sequence). This CDR3 region has 13 residues. The V gene lost 7 bases and the J gene lost 0 bases, with 5 bases spanning the gap. CDR3 DNA sequence: TGTGCCAGCGGGCGCTCTGGGGCCAACGTCCTGACTTTC. It is translated as CASGRSGANVLTF.

This rearrangement joins TRBV7-2 to TRBJ1-5; no reliable D call. The CDR3 has 13 amino acids. Trimming took 4 bases from V and 5 from J, leaving 9 bases between them. Germline lookup yields CDR1 SGHTA and CDR2 FQGNSA. CDR3 protein: CASSSGSHQPQHF. The CDR3 coding sequence is TGTGCCAGCAGCTCGGGATCCCATCAGCCCCAGCATTTT.

J is TRBJ2-7 and V is TRBV6-5; maybe TRBD1 (5 bases). This CDR3 region has 15 residues. Germline V lookup: CDR1 MNHEY, CDR2 SVGAGI. V was cut by 0 bases and J by 1 base, with 10 bases left in between. The CDR3 region has the DNA TGTGCCAGCAGTTACTCCAGGGCCTCTTCCTACGAGCAGTACTTC. The encoded protein is CASSYSRASSYEQYF.

The rearrangement joins TRBV28 to TRBJ2-4, with 11 bases matching TRBD2. Germline CDR1 and CDR2: MDHEN and SYDVKM. With V trimmed by 5 bases and J by 8 bases, 11 bases remained unmatched. The CDR3 extends over 16 amino acids. CDR3 coding DNA: TGTGCCAGCAGTCCAAGACTAGCGGGACTAGGTGACATTCAGTACTTC. This gives the protein CASSPRLAGLGDIQYF.

This clone was detected ten times or more. V and J are TRBV5-6 and TRBJ1-2; tentatively, D is TRBD1 (5 bases). CDR1 and CDR2 from the germline V gene are SGHDT and YYEEEE. V lost 2 bases, J lost 8 bases, and 10 bases lay in between. The CDR3 loop spans 12 amino acids. As DNA, the CDR3 is TGTGCCAGCAGCTTTCAGGGTGTGGGCTACACCTTC. This translates into CASSFQGVGYTF.

The CDR3 DNA reads TGTGCCAGCAGCTTACCACCCGGAGACTACAATGAGCAGTTCTTC. This translates into CASSLPPGDYNEQFF. This chain connects TRBV7-8 to TRBJ2-1, with D unresolved. The germline gives CDR1 SGHVS, CDR2 FQNEAQ. The CDR3 loop spans 15 amino acids. V was trimmed by 2 bases and J by 3 bases, leaving 11 bases between them.

This clone was observed once. CDR3: CASSRGGSTDTQYF. CDR3 coding DNA: TGTGCCAGCAGCCGAGGCGGCAGCACAGATACGCAGTATTTT. The chain joins TRBV11-3 to TRBJ2-3; no definite D call. Germline values: CDR1 SGHNT, CDR2 YENEEA. This CDR3 is 14 amino acids long. Between the trimmed V and J ends, which lost 5 bases and 0 bases, there was a span of 9 bases.

The chain recombines TRBV7-9 with TRBJ2-2; no clear D gene. V was shortened by 3 bases and J by 6 bases, with 17 bases between the two germline ends. The CDR3 covers 16 residues. Germline values: CDR1 SEHNR, CDR2 FQNEAQ (reference sequence). The CDR3 DNA reads TGTGCCAGCAGCTTTTTCCCGACTGGAGTGGCCGGGGAGCTGTTTTTT. It codes for CASSFFPTGVAGELFF.

V usage is TRBV7-2 and J usage is TRBJ2-7; tentative D call: TRBD2 (6 bases). Germline V lookup: CDR1 SGHTA, CDR2 FQGNSA. The CDR3 is 13 residues long. Trimming stripped 5 bases from V and 6 bases from J, with 14 bases between. This chain's CDR3 is CASSTGTGPEQYF. CDR3 nucleotides: TGTGCCAGCAGCACCGGGACTGGGCCCGAGCAGTACTTC.